The T cell receptor (beta chain) described here comes from a study of neurological immune-mediated disorders. The time point here: technical triplicate 3. TCRdb processed the 5' RACE reads anew with MiXCR; each CDR3 protein has one entry. The sample lists tens of thousands of distinct CDR3 sequences; roughly 21% were seen once. The CDR3 is 16 amino acids. V was clipped by 5 bases and J by 5 bases; unmatched bases: 15. The germline V gene has CDR1 SGHTA and CDR2 FQGTGA. The chain links TRBV7-3 to TRBJ2-7; the match to TRBD2 covers 7 bases. The source material was PBMCs. The clonotype originates from a man aged 55 to 70 with HTLV-1-associated myelopathy (HAM/TSP). CDR3 amino acids: CASSPPLREAWDEQYF. CDR3 sequence (DNA): TGTGCCAGCAGCCCACCTCTACGGGAGGCTTGGGACGAGCAGTACTTC.